This T cell receptor (beta chain) comes out of a study of blood T cell repertoires in COVID-19. About the study: COVID-19 samples from acute and convalescent phases originated in the United States, Italy and Spain. Sources were T cells, B-cell-depleted T cells, or PBMCs; the material itself was cDNA or gDNA.

In the study's own analysis: Reference gene primer amplification gave estimated nucleated cell counts. Generated by immunoSEQ multiplex PCR, the TCRdb table keeps only in-frame clones and is missing some. D and trimming come from the DNA, and the V and J calls and clone size come from that table. The repertoire holds about 99,000 clones, with 84% as singletons. This clone was observed a few times. Germline V CDR1 and CDR2: MDHEN, SYDVKM. The length of the CDR3 is 15 residues. V shed 3 bases and J shed 0 bases, with 8 bases lying between them. The chain uses TRBV28 and TRBJ1-4, with D unclear. Sequenced: peripheral blood. This TCR came from a man between 65 and 85 years old with active or convalescent COVID-19. DNA of the CDR3: TGTGCCAGCAGTTTGTGGTCGGCAACTAATGAAAAACTGTTTTTT. Amino acid sequence: CASSLWSATNEKLFF. The complete variable domain, with remaining parts taken from reference TRBV28 and TRBJ1-4, reads DVKVTQSSRYLVKRTGEKVFLECVQDMDHENMFWYRQDPGLGLRLIYFSYDVKMKEKGDIPEGYSVSREKKERFSLILESASTNQTSMYLCASSLWSATNEKLFFGSGTQLSVL.